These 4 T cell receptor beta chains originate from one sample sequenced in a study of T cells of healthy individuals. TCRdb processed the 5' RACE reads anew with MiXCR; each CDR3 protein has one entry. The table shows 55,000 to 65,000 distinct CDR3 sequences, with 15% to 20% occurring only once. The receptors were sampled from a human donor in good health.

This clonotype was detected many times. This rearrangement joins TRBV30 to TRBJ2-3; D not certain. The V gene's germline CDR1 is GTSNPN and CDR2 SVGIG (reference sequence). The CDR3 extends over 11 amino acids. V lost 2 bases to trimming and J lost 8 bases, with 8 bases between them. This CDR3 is CAWSLLSTQYF. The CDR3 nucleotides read TGTGCCTGGAGTTTGTTGTCTACGCAGTATTTT.

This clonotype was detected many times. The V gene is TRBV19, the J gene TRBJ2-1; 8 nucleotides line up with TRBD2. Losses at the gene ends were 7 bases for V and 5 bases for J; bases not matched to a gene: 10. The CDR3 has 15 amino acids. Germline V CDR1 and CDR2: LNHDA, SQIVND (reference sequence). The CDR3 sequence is CASIPGTRGNNEQFF. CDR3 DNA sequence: TGTGCCAGTATCCCCGGGACTAGGGGTAACAATGAGCAGTTCTTC.

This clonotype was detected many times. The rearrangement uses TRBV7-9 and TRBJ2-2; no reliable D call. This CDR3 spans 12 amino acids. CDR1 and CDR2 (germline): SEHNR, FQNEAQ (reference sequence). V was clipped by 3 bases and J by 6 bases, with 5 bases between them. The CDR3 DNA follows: TGTGCCAGCAGCTTTCTCGCCGGGGAGCTGTTTTTT. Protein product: CASSFLAGELFF. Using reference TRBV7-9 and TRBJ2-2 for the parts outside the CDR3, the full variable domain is DTGVSQNPRHKITKRGQNVTFRCDPISEHNRLYWYRQTLGQGPEFLTYFQNEAQLEKSRLLSDRFSAERPKGSFSTLEIQRTEQGDSAMYLCASSFLAGELFFGEGSRLTVL.

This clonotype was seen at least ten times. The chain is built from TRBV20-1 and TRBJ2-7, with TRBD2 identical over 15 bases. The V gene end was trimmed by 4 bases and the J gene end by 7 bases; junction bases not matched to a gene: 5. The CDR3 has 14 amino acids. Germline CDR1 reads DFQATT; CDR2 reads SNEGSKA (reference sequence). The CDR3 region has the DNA TGCAGTGCTATGTCCGGGACTAGCGGGAGGGAGCAGTACTTC. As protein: CSAMSGTSGREQYF.